Below are 29 T cell receptor beta chains sequenced from a single sample in a study of neoadjuvant nivolumab and ipilimumab in lung cancer. Sequenced by immunoSEQ multiplex PCR; TCRdb stores in-frame clones only, minus some. The sample holds fewer than 35,000 clones; over 75% are singletons and the top ten take about 5.3%. The sample was peripheral blood, taken after neoadjuvant nivolumab, alone or with ipilimumab, at or shortly before surgery. Receptors were obtained from an adult with non-small cell lung cancer.

V gene TRBV6-4 combines with J gene TRBJ1-2; D not certain. The CDR3 length is 14 residues. V gave up 3 bases and J gave up 4 bases, with 12 bases separating them. The germline V gene encodes CDR1 MRHNA and CDR2 SNTAGT. As DNA, the CDR3 is TGTGCCAGCAGTGAGGAAGGACTGGGCTATGGCTACACCTTC. Translated: CASSEEGLGYGYTF.

This clone has only one observation. This chain links TRBV5-1 with TRBJ2-5, with D possibly being TRBD2 (6 bases). V was clipped by 7 bases and J by 3 bases, with 13 bases between them. Germline V lookup: CDR1 SGHRS, CDR2 YFSETQ. The CDR3 has 13 residues. The CDR3 reads CASGESGEETQYF. DNA of the CDR3: TGCGCCAGCGGGGAGTCGGGGGAAGAGACCCAGTACTTC. Drawing the rest from reference TRBV5-1 and TRBJ2-5, the complete variable domain is KAGVTQTPRYLIKTRGQQVTLSCSPISGHRSVSWYQQTPGQGLQFLFEYFSETQRNKGNFPGRFSGRQFSNSRSEMNVSTLELGDSALYLCASGESGEETQYFGPGTRLLVL.

The chain joins TRBV5-5 to TRBJ1-2; TRBD1 matches at 9 bases. Per the germline V gene, CDR1 is SGHKS and CDR2 is YYEKEE (reference sequence). The V gene end was trimmed by 3 bases and the J gene end by 1 base; junction bases not matched to a gene: 4. CDR3 length equals 15 residues. CDR3 sequence: CASSWGQGLNYGYTF. The CDR3 region has the DNA TGTGCCAGCAGCTGGGGACAGGGACTTAACTATGGCTACACCTTC.

In its sample, this clone is medium-sized. The chain carries TRBV9 and TRBJ2-2, with D perhaps given as TRBD1 or TRBD2 (5 bases each). CDR1 SGDLS and CDR2 YYNGEE come from the germline V gene. This CDR3 is 17 amino acids long. V lost 0 bases and J lost 0, with 12 bases in between. CDR3 DNA: TGTGCCAGCAGCGTAGATCCCGGGACGGCGAACACCGGGGAGCTGTTTTTT. Translated: CASSVDPGTANTGELFF. The full variable domain, in which reference TRBV9 and TRBJ2-2 provide the parts outside the CDR3, is DSGVTQTPKHLITATGQRVTLRCSPRSGDLSVYWYQQSLDQGLQFLIQYYNGEERAKGNILERFSAQQFPDLHSELNLSSLELGDSALYFCASSVDPGTANTGELFFGEGSRLTVL.

This clone was seen more than once but under ten times. J is TRBJ1-4 and V is TRBV25-1; D might be TRBD1 (6 bases). Trimming pared 4 bases from V and 6 bases from J, leaving 9 bases between. CDR1 and CDR2 (germline): MGHDK, SYGVNS. This CDR3 is built from 13 residues. CDR3 loop: CASSARGDEKLFF. CDR3 bases: TGTGCCAGCAGTGCCAGGGGCGATGAAAAACTGTTTTTT.

The rearrangement uses TRBV5-1 and TRBJ1-1, with TRBD1 identical over 10 bases. V trimming: 3 bases; J trimming: 3 bases; junction bases outside the gene matches: 5. Germline V gives CDR1 SGHRS, CDR2 YFSETQ. The CDR3 loop spans 15 amino acids. CDR3 sequence reads: CASSSPGQGYTEAFF. The CDR3 DNA reads TGCGCCAGCAGCTCCCCGGGACAGGGGTACACTGAAGCTTTCTTT.

This chain connects TRBV19 to TRBJ1-6; no reliable D call. Germline assignment: CDR1 LNHDA and CDR2 SQIVND (reference sequence). Trimming cost V 8 bases and J 7 bases, with 12 bases left between them. The CDR3 has 13 amino acids. The CDR3 coding sequence is TGTGCCAGTCAAGACATAGAAAATTCACCCCTCCACTTT. This codes for CASQDIENSPLHF.

The chain recombines TRBV7-4 with TRBJ1-3; D remains unclear. With 5 bases removed from V and 0 bases from J, the gap between germline ends came to 11 bases. The germline V gene encodes CDR1 SGHVT and CDR2 SQSDAQ. CDR3 length: 15 residues. CDR3 loop: CASSHPVLSGNTIYF. The CDR3 DNA sequence: TGTGCCAGCAGCCACCCGGTCCTCTCTGGAAACACCATATATTTT.

The chain combines TRBV18 with TRBJ2-5; possible D gene TRBD2, 6 bases. The CDR3 is 16 residues long. V lost 0 bases, J lost 1 base, and 12 bases lay in between. CDR1 is KGHSH, CDR2 LQKENI, per germline. The CDR3 here is CASSPPGGGFQETQYF. The CDR3 DNA reads TGTGCCAGCTCACCACCGGGTGGAGGGTTCCAAGAGACCCAGTACTTC. The full variable domain, in which reference TRBV18 and TRBJ2-5 provide the parts outside the CDR3, is NAGVMQNPRHLVRRRGQEARLRCSPMKGHSHVYWYRQLPEEGLKFMVYLQKENIIDESGMPKERFSAEFPKEGPSILRIQQVVRGDSAAYFCASSPPGGGFQETQYFGPGTRLLVL.

The chain couples TRBV7-2 to TRBJ2-1; TRBD1 matches at 9 bases. Trimming took 0 bases from V and 13 from J; bases not matched to a gene: 13. CDR3 length equals 16 residues. CDR1 and CDR2 (germline): SGHTA, FQGNSA. CDR3 DNA: TGTGCCAGCAGCTTAGCACCAGCCGGGACAGGGCAATCACAGTTCTTC. Protein: CASSLAPAGTGQSQFF.

The chain uses TRBV11-3 and TRBJ2-3; possibly TRBD1 for D (5 bases). Germline loops: CDR1 SGHNT, CDR2 YENEEA. V lost 0 bases to trimming and J lost 5 bases, with 6 bases between them. This CDR3 is 13 amino acids long. CDR3: CASSLDQGDTQYF. CDR3 DNA: TGTGCCAGCAGCTTAGATCAGGGAGATACGCAGTATTTT.

This clone was observed a single time. The chain recombines TRBV9 with TRBJ1-4; D is perhaps TRBD1 (5 bases). The ends were cut back, 3 bases at V and 4 bases at J, with 10 bases in the middle. Germline CDR1 and CDR2: SGDLS and YYNGEE. The CDR3 spans 14 residues. As DNA, the CDR3 is TGTGCCAGCAGCGGGGGGGGTTTTAATGAAAAACTGTTTTTT. It codes for CASSGGGFNEKLFF. Complete variable domain (other parts from reference TRBV9 and TRBJ1-4): DSGVTQTPKHLITATGQRVTLRCSPRSGDLSVYWYQQSLDQGLQFLIQYYNGEERAKGNILERFSAQQFPDLHSELNLSSLELGDSALYFCASSGGGFNEKLFFGSGTQLSVL.

V gene TRBV10-3 combines with J gene TRBJ2-1; D might be TRBD1 (6 bases). Trimming left V 5 bases short and J 7 bases short, with 15 bases between. Germline CDR1 and CDR2: ENHRY and SYGVKD. The CDR3 spans 14 residues. CDR3 DNA sequence: TGTGCCATCAGTCAGGGGCGGCAGGGGAATGAGCAGTTCTTC. Translated: CAISQGRQGNEQFF.

The genes are TRBV5-1 and TRBJ2-3; D unresolved. Trimming cost V 0 bases and J 2 bases, with 10 bases left between them. Germline loops: CDR1 SGHRS, CDR2 YFSETQ. The CDR3 has 15 amino acids. The CDR3 DNA sequence: TGCGCCAGCAGCTTGGATGCGAGAAACACAGATACGCAGTATTTT. Its translation is CASSLDARNTDTQYF.

This clone was observed a single time. The rearrangement joins TRBV7-2 to TRBJ2-1; 9 bases agree with TRBD2. CDR3 length equals 15 residues. CDR1 and CDR2 from the germline V gene are SGHTA and FQGNSA. V shed 1 base and J 2 bases; nucleotides not matched to a gene: 0. The DNA for the CDR3 is TGTGCCAGCAGCTTAGTAGCGGGGGCCTACAATGAGCAGTTCTTC. It translates to CASSLVAGAYNEQFF.

The J gene is TRBJ2-5, the V gene TRBV5-6, with D unresolved. Trimming removed 4 bases from V and 4 bases from J, with 14 bases in between. CDR1 is SGHDT, CDR2 YYEEEE, per germline. The CDR3 runs 14 residues. CDR3 sequence (DNA): TGTGCCAGCAGCATTAGACCCACGTCAGAGACCCAGTACTTC. Its protein product is CASSIRPTSETQYF.

The chain employs TRBV9 and TRBJ1-2; possible D gene TRBD1, 6 bases. This CDR3 has 16 amino acids. The V gene lost 0 bases and the J gene lost 12 bases, with 24 bases spanning the gap. The germline V gene encodes CDR1 SGDLS and CDR2 YYNGEE. This CDR3 is CASSVGVWDLETGHTF. In DNA, the CDR3 is TGTGCCAGCAGCGTAGGTGTATGGGATCTGGAGACAGGCCACACCTTC.

The chain has TRBV7-3 and TRBJ1-2; D unresolved. CDR1 and CDR2 from the germline V gene are SGHTA and FQGTGA. Trimming took off 5 bases at V and 4 bases at J, with 14 bases between the two ends. The CDR3 has 14 amino acids. CDR3 protein: CASSPLPGPYGYTF. The CDR3 DNA reads as TGTGCCAGCAGCCCGCTGCCGGGTCCCTATGGCTACACCTTC.

V and J are TRBV10-3 and TRBJ1-5, with D uncertain. The CDR3 extends over 17 amino acids. The ends were cut back, 0 bases at V and 5 bases at J, with 17 bases in the middle. Germline V CDR1 and CDR2: ENHRY, SYGVKD. DNA of the CDR3: TGTGCCATCAGTGAGTCGCGGTCGCGGGCGGGAGATCAGCCCCAGCATTTT. It encodes CAISESRSRAGDQPQHF.

A few counts support this clone. The genes are TRBV7-2 and TRBJ2-1, with D possibly matching TRBD1 (6 bases). V was cut by 0 bases and J by 15 bases, with 12 bases left in between. CDR1 and CDR2 from the germline V gene are SGHTA and FQGNSA. CDR3 size: 12 residues. The CDR3 DNA follows: TGTGCCAGCAGCTTAGCGAACAGGGCACGGTTCTTC. This translates into CASSLANRARFF. The full variable domain, completed using reference TRBV7-2 and TRBJ2-1, is GAGVSQSPSNKVTEKGKDVELRCDPISGHTALYWYRQSLGQGLEFLIYFQGNSAPDKSGLPSDRFSAERTGGSVSTLTIQRTQQEDSAVYLCASSLANRARFFGPGTRLTVL.

This chain links TRBV29-1 with TRBJ1-2, with 10 bases lining up with TRBD1. Looked up from germline, CDR1 is SQVTM and CDR2 is ANQGSEA. The CDR3 extends over 12 amino acids. Trimming cost V 8 bases and J 13 bases; bases outside gene matches: 13. The CDR3 nucleotides read TGCAGCACCTTGGACAGGGGGACTGCTCTCACCTTC. Its translation: CSTLDRGTALTF.

There are a few counts of this clone. The chain uses TRBV5-4 and TRBJ1-2; a possible D gene is TRBD1 (6 bases). Trimming shortened V by 4 bases and J by 2 bases, and 9 bases separated the two germline ends. Looked up from germline, CDR1 is SGHNT and CDR2 is YYREEE (reference sequence). The CDR3 is 13 amino acids. As DNA, the CDR3 is TGTGCCAGCAGCCCGGACAGCAACTATGGCTACACCTTC. Translating it yields CASSPDSNYGYTF. The whole variable domain, filled in from reference TRBV5-4 and TRBJ1-2, reads ETGVTQSPTHLIKTRGQQVTLRCSSQSGHNTVSWYQQALGQGPQFIFQYYREEENGRGNFPPRFSGLQFPNYSSELNVNALELDDSALYLCASSPDSNYGYTFGSGTRLTVV.

The genes are TRBV29-1 and TRBJ2-7; the D gene is possibly TRBD1 (6 bases). V lost 4 bases to trimming and J lost 0 bases, with 10 bases between them. CDR3 length: 13 residues. Germline V gene sequence: CDR1 SQVTM, CDR2 ANQGSEA. The CDR3 nucleotides are TGCAGCGTTGGACAGGAGAGCTCCTACGAGCAGTACTTC. Its protein is CSVGQESSYEQYF.

The CDR3 protein is CASSFTDPSNQPQHF. The DNA for the CDR3 is TGTGCCAGCAGCTTTACCGACCCAAGCAATCAGCCCCAGCATTTT. The V gene is TRBV7-9, the J gene TRBJ1-5, with unresolved D. Germline CDR1 and CDR2: SEHNR and FQNEAQ (reference sequence). Trimming stripped 3 bases from V and 1 base from J, with 10 bases between. The CDR3 is made up of 15 amino acids.

This chain uses TRBV9 with TRBJ2-7; 13 bases are a match to TRBD2. The V gene's germline CDR1 is SGDLS and CDR2 YYNGEE. This CDR3 spans 15 amino acids. V dropped 3 bases and J dropped 2; count of bases not matched to a gene: 2. The CDR3 is CASSATSGGTYEQYF. CDR3 sequence (DNA): TGTGCCAGCAGCGCGACTAGCGGGGGGACCTACGAGCAGTACTTC.

This chain uses TRBV4-2 with TRBJ2-3; 7 bases align to TRBD1. Germline values: CDR1 LGHNA, CDR2 YNFKEQ. This CDR3 is built from 17 residues. The J segment lost 0 bases and the V segment lost 5 bases, leaving 11 bases of the junction unmatched. CDR3 bases: TGTGCCAGCAGCTCCCGGGACAGAGTAACTAGCACAGATACGCAGTATTTT. Translation: CASSSRDRVTSTDTQYF.

The chain couples TRBV5-1 to TRBJ1-5, with TRBD1 matching 9 bases. The CDR3 extends over 16 amino acids. Germline V CDR1 and CDR2: SGHRS, YFSETQ. Unmatched junction bases numbered 3, after V lost 0 bases and J lost 2 bases. CDR3 bases: TGCGCCAGCAGCTTGGGGACAGGGGCAGGCAATCAGCCCCAGCATTTT. It encodes CASSLGTGAGNQPQHF.

The chain is built from TRBV9 and TRBJ1-6, with D perhaps TRBD1 (5 bases). The CDR3 consists of 15 residues. The ends were cut back, 3 bases at V and 4 bases at J, with 11 bases in the middle. Germline CDR1 is SGDLS and CDR2 is YYNGEE. CDR3 in amino acids: CASSEGTGYNSPLHF. In DNA form, the CDR3 reads TGTGCCAGCAGCGAGGGGACGGGATATAATTCACCCCTCCACTTT.

V and J are TRBV5-1 and TRBJ2-3, with 8 bases identical to TRBD1. The CDR3 loop spans 19 amino acids. Germline loops: CDR1 SGHRS, CDR2 YFSETQ. V dropped 1 base and J dropped 1; count of bases not matched to a gene: 14. CDR3 in DNA: TGCGCCAGCAGCTTGCCTGAAAGGGGAATGGACAGGGGCACAGATACGCAGTATTTT. Its protein product is CASSLPERGMDRGTDTQYF.